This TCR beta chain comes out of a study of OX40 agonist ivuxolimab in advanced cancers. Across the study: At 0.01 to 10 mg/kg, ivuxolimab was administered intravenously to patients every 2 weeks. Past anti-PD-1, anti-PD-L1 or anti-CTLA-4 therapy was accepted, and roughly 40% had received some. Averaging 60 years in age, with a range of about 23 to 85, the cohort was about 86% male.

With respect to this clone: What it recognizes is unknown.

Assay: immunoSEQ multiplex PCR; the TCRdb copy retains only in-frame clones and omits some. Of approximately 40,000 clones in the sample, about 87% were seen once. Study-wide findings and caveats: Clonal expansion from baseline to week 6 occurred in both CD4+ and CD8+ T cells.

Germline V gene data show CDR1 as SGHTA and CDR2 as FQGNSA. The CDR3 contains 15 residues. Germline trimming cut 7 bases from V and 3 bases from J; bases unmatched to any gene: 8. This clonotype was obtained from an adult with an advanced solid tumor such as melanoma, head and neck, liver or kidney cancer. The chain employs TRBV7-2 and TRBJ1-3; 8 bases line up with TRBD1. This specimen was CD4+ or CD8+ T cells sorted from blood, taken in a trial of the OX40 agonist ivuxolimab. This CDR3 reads CASTQRTGFGNTIYF. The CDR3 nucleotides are TGTGCCAGCACCCAACGGACAGGGTTTGGAAACACCATATATTTT.